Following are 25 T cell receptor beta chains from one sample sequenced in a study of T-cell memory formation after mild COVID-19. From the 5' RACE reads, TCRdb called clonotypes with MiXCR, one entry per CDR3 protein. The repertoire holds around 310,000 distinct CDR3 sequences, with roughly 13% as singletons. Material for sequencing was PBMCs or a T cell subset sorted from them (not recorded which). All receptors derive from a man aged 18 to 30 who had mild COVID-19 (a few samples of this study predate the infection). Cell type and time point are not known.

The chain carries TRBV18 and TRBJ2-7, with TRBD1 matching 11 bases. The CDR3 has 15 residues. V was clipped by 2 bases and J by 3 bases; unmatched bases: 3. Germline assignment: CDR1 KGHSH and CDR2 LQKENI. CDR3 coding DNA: TGTGCCAGCTCACCAACGGGACAGGGGGGCTACGAGCAGTACTTC. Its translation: CASSPTGQGGYEQYF.

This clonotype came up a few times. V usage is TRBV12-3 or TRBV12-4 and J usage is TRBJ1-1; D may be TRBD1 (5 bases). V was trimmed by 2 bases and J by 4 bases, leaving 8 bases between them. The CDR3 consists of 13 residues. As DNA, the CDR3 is TGTGCCAGCAGTTTAAGGGACGCCACTGAAGCTTTCTTT. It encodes CASSLRDATEAFF.

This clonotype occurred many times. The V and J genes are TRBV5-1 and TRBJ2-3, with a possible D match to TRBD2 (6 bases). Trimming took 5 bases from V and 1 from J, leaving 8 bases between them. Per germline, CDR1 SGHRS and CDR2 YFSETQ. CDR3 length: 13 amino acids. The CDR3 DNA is TGCGCCAGCAGTGGGGAGGGCACAGATACGCAGTATTTT. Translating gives CASSGEGTDTQYF.

The CDR3 loop reads CASSLWTAGRGELFF. CDR3 nucleotides: TGTGCCAGCAGTTTATGGACTGCGGGGCGCGGGGAGCTGTTTTTT. The chain uses TRBV28 and TRBJ2-2; a weak D match, TRBD2 (6 bases). Per germline, CDR1 MDHEN and CDR2 SYDVKM. Trimming pared 0 bases from V and 7 bases from J, leaving 12 bases between. The CDR3 consists of 15 residues.

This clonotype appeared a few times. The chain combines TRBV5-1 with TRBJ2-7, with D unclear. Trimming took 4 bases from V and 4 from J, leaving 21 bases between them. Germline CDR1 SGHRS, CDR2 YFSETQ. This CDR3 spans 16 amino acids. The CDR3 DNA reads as TGCGCCAGCAGCCAAGAGAGGTTAGGGCATCCTTACGAGCAGTACTTC. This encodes CASSQERLGHPYEQYF. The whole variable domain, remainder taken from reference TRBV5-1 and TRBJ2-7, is KAGVTQTPRYLIKTRGQQVTLSCSPISGHRSVSWYQQTPGQGLQFLFEYFSETQRNKGNFPGRFSGRQFSNSRSEMNVSTLELGDSALYLCASSQERLGHPYEQYFGPGTRLTVT.

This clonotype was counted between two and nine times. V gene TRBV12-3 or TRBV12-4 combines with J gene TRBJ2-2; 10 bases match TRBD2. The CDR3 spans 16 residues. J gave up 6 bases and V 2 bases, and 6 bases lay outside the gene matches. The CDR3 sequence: CASSLWSSGGSGELFF. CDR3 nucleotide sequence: TGTGCCAGCAGTTTATGGTCTAGCGGGGGATCCGGGGAGCTGTTTTTT.

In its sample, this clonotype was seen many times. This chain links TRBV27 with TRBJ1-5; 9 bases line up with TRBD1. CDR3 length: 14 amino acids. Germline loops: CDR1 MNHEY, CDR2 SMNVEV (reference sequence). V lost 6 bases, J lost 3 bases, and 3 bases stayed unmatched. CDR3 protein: CASREQGANQPQHF. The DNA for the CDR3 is TGTGCCAGCAGGGAACAGGGGGCCAATCAGCCCCAGCATTTT.

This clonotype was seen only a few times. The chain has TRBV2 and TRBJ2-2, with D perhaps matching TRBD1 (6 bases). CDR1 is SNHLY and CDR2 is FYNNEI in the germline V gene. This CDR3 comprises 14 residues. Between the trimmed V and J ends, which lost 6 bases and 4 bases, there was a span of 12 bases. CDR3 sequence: CASRVGTSTGELFF. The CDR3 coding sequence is TGTGCCAGCAGAGTCGGGACATCCACCGGGGAGCTGTTTTTT.

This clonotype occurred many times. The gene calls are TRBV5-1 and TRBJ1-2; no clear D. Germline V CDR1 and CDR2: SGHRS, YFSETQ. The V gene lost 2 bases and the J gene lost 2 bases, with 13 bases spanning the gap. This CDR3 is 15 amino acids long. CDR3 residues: CASSFGQPQNYGYTF. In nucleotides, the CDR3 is TGCGCCAGCAGCTTCGGGCAGCCTCAAAACTATGGCTACACCTTC.

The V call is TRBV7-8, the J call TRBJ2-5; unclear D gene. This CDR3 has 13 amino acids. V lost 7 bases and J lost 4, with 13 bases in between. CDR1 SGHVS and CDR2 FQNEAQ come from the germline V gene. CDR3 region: CASTPRIRETQYF. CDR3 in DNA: TGTGCCAGCACTCCCAGGATCCGAGAGACCCAGTACTTC. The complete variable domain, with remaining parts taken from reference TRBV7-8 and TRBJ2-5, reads GAGVSQSPRYKVAKRGQDVALRCDPISGHVSLFWYQQALGQGPEFLTYFQNEAQLDKSGLPSDRFFAERPEGSVSTLKIQRTQQEDSAVYLCASTPRIRETQYFGPGTRLLVL.

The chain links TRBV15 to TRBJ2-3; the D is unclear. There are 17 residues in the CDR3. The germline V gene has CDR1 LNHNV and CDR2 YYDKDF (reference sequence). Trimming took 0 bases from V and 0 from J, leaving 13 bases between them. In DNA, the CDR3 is TGTGCCACCAGCAGAGAGCCCGCCCGAGCTAGCACAGATACGCAGTATTTT. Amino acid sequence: CATSREPARASTDTQYF.

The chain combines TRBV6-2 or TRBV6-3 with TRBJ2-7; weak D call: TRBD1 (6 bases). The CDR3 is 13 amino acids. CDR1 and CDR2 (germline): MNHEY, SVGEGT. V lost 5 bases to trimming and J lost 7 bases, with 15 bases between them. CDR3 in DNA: TGTGCCAGCAGTACTGACAGGCTGGAAGAGCAGTACGTC. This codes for CASSTDRLEEQYV.

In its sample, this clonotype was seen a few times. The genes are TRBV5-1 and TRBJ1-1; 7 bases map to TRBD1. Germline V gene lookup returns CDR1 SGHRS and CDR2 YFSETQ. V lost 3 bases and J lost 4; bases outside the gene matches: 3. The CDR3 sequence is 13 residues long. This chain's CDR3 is CASSSGGGTEAFF. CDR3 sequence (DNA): TGCGCCAGCAGCTCAGGGGGAGGCACTGAAGCTTTCTTT.

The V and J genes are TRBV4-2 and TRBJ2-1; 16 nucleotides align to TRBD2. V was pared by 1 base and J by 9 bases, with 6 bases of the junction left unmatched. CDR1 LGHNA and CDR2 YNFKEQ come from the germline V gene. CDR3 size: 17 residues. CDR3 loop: CASSQAQGTSGGGEQFF. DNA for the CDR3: TGTGCCAGCAGCCAAGCCCAAGGGACTAGCGGGGGGGGTGAGCAGTTCTTC.

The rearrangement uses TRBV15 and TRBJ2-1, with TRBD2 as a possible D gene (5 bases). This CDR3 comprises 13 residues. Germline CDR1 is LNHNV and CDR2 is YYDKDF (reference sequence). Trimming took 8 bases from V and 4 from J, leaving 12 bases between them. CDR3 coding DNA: TGTGCCACCTCGTGGACTGCGTACAATGAGCAGTTCTTC. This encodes CATSWTAYNEQFF.

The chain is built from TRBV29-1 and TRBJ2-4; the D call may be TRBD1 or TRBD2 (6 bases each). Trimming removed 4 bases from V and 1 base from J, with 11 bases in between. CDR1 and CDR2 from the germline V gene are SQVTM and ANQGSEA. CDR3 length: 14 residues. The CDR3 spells CSVGGADAKNIQYF. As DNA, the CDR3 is TGCAGCGTTGGGGGGGCCGATGCCAAAAACATTCAGTACTTC.

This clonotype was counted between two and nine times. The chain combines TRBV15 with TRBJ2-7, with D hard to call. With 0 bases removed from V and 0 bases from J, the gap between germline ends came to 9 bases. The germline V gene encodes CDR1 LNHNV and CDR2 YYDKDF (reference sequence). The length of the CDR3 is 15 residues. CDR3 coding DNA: TGTGCCACCAGCAGAGAAAAGGGCAGCTCCTACGAGCAGTACGTC. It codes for CATSREKGSSYEQYV.

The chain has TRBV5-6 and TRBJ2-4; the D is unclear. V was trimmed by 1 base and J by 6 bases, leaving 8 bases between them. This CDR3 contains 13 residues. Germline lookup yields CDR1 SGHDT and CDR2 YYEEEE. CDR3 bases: TGTGCCAGCAGCTTGCAACAGTCAAACATTCAGTACTTC. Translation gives CASSLQQSNIQYF.

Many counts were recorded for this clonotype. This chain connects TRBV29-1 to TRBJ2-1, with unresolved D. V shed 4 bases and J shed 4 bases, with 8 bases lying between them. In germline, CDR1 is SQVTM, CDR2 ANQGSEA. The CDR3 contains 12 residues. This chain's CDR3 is CSVGRRYNEQFF. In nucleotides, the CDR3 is TGCAGCGTTGGCAGGCGGTACAATGAGCAGTTCTTC.

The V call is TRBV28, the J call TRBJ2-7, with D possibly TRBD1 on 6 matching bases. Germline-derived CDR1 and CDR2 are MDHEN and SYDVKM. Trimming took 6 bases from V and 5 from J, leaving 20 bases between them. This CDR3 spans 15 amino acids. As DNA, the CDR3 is TGTGCCAGCAGCTCCCCCGGCACAGGGACCGACGAGCAGTACGTC. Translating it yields CASSSPGTGTDEQYV.

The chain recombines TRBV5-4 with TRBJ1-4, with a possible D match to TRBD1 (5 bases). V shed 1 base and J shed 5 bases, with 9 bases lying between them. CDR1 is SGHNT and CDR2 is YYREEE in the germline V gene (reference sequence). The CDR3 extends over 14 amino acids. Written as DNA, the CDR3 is TGTGCCAGCAGCTTGCAGGGCAACAATGAAAAACTGTTTTTT. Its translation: CASSLQGNNEKLFF.

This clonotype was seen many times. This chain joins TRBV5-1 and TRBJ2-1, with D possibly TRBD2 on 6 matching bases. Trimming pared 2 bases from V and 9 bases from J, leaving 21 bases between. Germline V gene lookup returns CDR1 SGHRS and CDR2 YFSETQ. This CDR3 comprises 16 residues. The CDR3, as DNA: TGCGCCAGCAGCTTCTCCTCTACCCCGGTCGGGGGTGAGCAGTTCTTC. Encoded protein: CASSFSSTPVGGEQFF.

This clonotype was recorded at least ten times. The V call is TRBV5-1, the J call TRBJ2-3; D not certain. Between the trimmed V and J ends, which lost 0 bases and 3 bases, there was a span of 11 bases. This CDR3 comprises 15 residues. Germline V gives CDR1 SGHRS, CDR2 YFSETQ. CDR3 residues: CASSLGPSFTDTQYF. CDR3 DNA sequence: TGCGCCAGCAGCTTGGGGCCGAGCTTTACAGATACGCAGTATTTT.

The CDR3 DNA reads as TGTGCCAGCAGCCCAGCGGGGGGGGACACAGATACGCAGTATTTT. Translation: CASSPAGGDTDTQYF. The V gene is TRBV9, the J gene TRBJ2-3; 10 bases line up with TRBD2. The germline V gene encodes CDR1 SGDLS and CDR2 YYNGEE. V was pared by 4 bases and J by 2 bases, with 4 bases of the junction left unmatched. The CDR3 is 15 amino acids.

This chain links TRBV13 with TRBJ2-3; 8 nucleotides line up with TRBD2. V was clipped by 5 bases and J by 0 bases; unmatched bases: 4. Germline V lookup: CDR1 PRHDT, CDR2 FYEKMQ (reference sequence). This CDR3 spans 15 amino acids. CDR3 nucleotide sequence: TGTGCCAGCAGCCTTAAGCGGGGGAGCACAGATACGCAGTATTTT. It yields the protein CASSLKRGSTDTQYF.